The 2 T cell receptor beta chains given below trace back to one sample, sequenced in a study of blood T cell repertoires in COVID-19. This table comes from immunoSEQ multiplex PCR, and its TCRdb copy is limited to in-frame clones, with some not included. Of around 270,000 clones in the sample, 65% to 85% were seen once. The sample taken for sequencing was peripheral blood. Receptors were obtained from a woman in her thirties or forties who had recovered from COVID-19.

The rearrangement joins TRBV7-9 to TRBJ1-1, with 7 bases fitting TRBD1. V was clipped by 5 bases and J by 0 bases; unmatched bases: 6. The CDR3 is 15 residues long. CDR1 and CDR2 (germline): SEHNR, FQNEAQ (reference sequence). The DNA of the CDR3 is TGTGCCAGCAGCAGGGACAGTCTCATGAACACTGAAGCTTTCTTT. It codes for CASSRDSLMNTEAFF. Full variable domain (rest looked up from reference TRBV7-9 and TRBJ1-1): DTGVSQNPRHKITKRGQNVTFRCDPISEHNRLYWYRQTLGQGPEFLTYFQNEAQLEKSRLLSDRFSAERPKGSFSTLEIQRTEQGDSAMYLCASSRDSLMNTEAFFGQGTRLTVV.

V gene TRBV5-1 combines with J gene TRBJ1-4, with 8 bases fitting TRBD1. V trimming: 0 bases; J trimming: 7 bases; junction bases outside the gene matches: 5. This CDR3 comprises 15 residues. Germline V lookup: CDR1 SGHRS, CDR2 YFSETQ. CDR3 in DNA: TGCGCCAGCAGCTTGGGAGGGACAGGATTTGAAAAACTGTTTTTT. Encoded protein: CASSLGGTGFEKLFF.